This is a list of T cell receptor beta chains from one sample in a study of siplizumab effects on memory and regulatory T cells. TCRdb keeps only in-frame clones here, not all; method: immunoSEQ multiplex PCR. The table shows 70,000 to 95,000 clones, with about 90% occurring only once. Sequenced sample: CD4+ T cells sorted from blood. All receptors come from a human donor in good health. CDR3s include the opening cysteine and the closing phenylalanine or tryptophan. A D gene is named only where the DNA matches it firmly. The listing skips clone size in some rows; elsewhere it reads once, few, many or a size class.

clone size | J gene | V gene | D gene | CDR3 DNA | CDR3 protein
. | TRBJ1-2 | TRBV28 | . | TGTGCCAGCAGTTCTACAGGGAGAGGCTACACCTTC | CASSSTGRGYTF
. | TRBJ2-7 | TRBV6-1 | TRBD1 | TGTGCCAGCAGTTCTAGGACAGGGCCGCACGAGCAGTACTTC | CASSSRTGPHEQYF
. | TRBJ1-2 | TRBV6-4 | . | TGTGCCAGCAGTGACTCTAGGGGAACCGGCTACACCTTC | CASSDSRGTGYTF
. | TRBJ1-1 | TRBV19 | . | TGTGCCAGTAGTACCGGAGGAACAACTGAAGCTTTCTTT | CASSTGGTTEAFF
. | TRBJ1-5 | TRBV2 | . | TGTGCCAGCAGTGTAGACAGAAATCAGCCCCAGCATTTT | CASSVDRNQPQHF
. | TRBJ1-5 | TRBV6-1 | . | TGTGCCAGCAGTGAATCCAGCTATAGCAATCAGCCCCAGCATTTT | CASSESSYSNQPQHF
. | TRBJ2-1 | TRBV5-1 | TRBD2 | TGCGCCAGCAGCGCCGGGACTAGCGGGTCCTACAATGAGCAGTTCTTC | CASSAGTSGSYNEQFF
. | TRBJ2-3 | TRBV5-1 | TRBD2 | TGCGCCAGCAGCTATAGCGGGAGCACAGATACGCAGTATTTT | CASSYSGSTDTQYF
. | TRBJ2-2 | TRBV7-8 | . | TGTGCCAGCAGCACGGGACCGACCCTCACCGGGGAGCTGTTTTTT | CASSTGPTLTGELFF
once | TRBJ2-3 | TRBV27 | TRBD1 | TGTGCCAGCAGTTTGTTGACAGGGCCTCCTAGCACAGATACGCAGTATTTT | CASSLLTGPPSTDTQYF
. | TRBJ1-2 | TRBV23-1 | . | TGCGCCAGCAGTCAATCTGAAGGAGGCCCTTGGGGCTACACCTTC | CASSQSEGGPWGYTF
. | TRBJ2-2 | TRBV11-3 | . | TGTGCCAGCAGCTTAGGGGGTGTGGAGCTGTTTTTT | CASSLGGVELFF
. | TRBJ2-1 | TRBV5-1 | TRBD2 | TGCGCCAGCAGCTTGGCCACGACTGCTAGCGGTTACAATGAGCAGTTCTTC | CASSLATTASGYNEQFF
. | TRBJ2-2 | TRBV4-3 | . | TGCGCCAGCAGCCAAGAGACGGGACTCAACATCCGGGAGCTGTTTTTT | CASSQETGLNIRELFF
. | TRBJ2-3 | TRBV18 | TRBD1 | TGTGCCAGCTCACCCCGGGACAGGGGAACAGATACGCAGTATTTT | CASSPRDRGTDTQYF
. | TRBJ2-7 | TRBV4-2 | TRBD2 | TGTGCCAGCAGCCAATTCCGCGGGAGACCCCCCTACGAGCAGTACTTC | CASSQFRGRPPYEQYF
. | TRBJ1-1 | TRBV4-3 | . | TGCGCCAGCAGCCAAGATGGGGTTTCCACTGAAGCTTTCTTT | CASSQDGVSTEAFF
. | TRBJ2-2 | TRBV21-1 | . | TGTGCCAGCAGCAATTGGGGGTGGCGCGGGAGAGGGACCGGGGAGCTGTTTTTT | CASSNWGWRGRGTGELFF
once | TRBJ1-4 | TRBV29-1 | TRBD1 | TGCAGCGTTGGGGCAGGGGGTCAAAATGAAAAACTGTTTTTT | CSVGAGGQNEKLFF
. | TRBJ1-3 | TRBV6-4 | . | TGTGCCAGCAGTGAGGGCCCAGGGGCTGGAAACACCATATATTTT | CASSEGPGAGNTIYF
. | TRBJ2-7 | TRBV5-4 | . | TGTGCCAGCAGCCCGGGTCCAGCGGAGCACTACGAGCAGTACTTC | CASSPGPAEHYEQYF
once | TRBJ1-4 | TRBV18 | TRBD1 | TGTGCCAGCTCACCGCGACAGGGAATGGTTGAAAAACTGTTTTTT | CASSPRQGMVEKLFF
few | TRBJ2-1 | TRBV9 | TRBD2 | TGTGCCAGCAGCGTAGAAGGAGCGGGGGCATACAATGAGCAGTTCTTC | CASSVEGAGAYNEQFF
. | TRBJ2-7 | TRBV6-5 | . | TGTGCCAGCAGGGGGGACGGTCCCTACGAGCAGTACTTC | CASRGDGPYEQYF
. | TRBJ2-1 | TRBV7-8 | . | TGTGCCAGCAGCTTACTTGGGGGAGAGGTCTACAATGAGCAGTTCTTC | CASSLLGGEVYNEQFF
. | TRBJ1-5 | TRBV2 | . | TGTGCCAGCAGTGAAAGGGGCAGGGCCTATAGCAATCAGCCCCAGCATTTT | CASSERGRAYSNQPQHF
once | TRBJ2-5 | TRBV28 | TRBD2 | TGTGCCAGCAGGAACTGGGGCATGAGCGGGAGTGTCGAAGAGACCCAGTACTTC | CASRNWGMSGSVEETQYF
. | TRBJ1-4 | TRBV5-1 | TRBD1 | TGCGCCAGCAGCAACTCCGGGACAGGGAGTGAAAAACTGTTTTTT | CASSNSGTGSEKLFF
. | TRBJ2-7 | TRBV5-1 | . | TGCGCCAGCAGCCCAGATCGAGGGACCTACGAGCAGTACTTC | CASSPDRGTYEQYF
. | TRBJ1-2 | TRBV6-5 | . | TGTGCCAGCACCCGGGGAGTGATGGGCTACACCTTC | CASTRGVMGYTF
. | TRBJ1-3 | TRBV25-1 | . | TGTGCCAGCAGTGCGTCTTCGGGGTTGGTGACTGGAAACACCATATATTTT | CASSASSGLVTGNTIYF
. | TRBJ2-7 | TRBV7-3 | . | TGTGCCAGCAGCTTAATCCCAGCGGAGGCCTACGAGCAGTACTTC | CASSLIPAEAYEQYF
. | TRBJ2-3 | TRBV29-1 | TRBD1 | TGCAGCGTAGCCGGGACAGGGAATACAGATACGCAGTATTTT | CSVAGTGNTDTQYF
. | TRBJ1-5 | TRBV6-1 | . | TGTGCCAGCAGTGAAGTTAATCAGCCCCAGCATTTT | CASSEVNQPQHF
few | TRBJ2-1 | TRBV2 | . | TGTGCCAGCAGCGGACTGGAAAATGAGCAGTTCTTC | CASSGLENEQFF
. | TRBJ1-4 | TRBV4-1 | . | TGCGCCAGCAGCCATGGTGGGGTGGTCAAGGAAAAACTGTTTTTT | CASSHGGVVKEKLFF
once | TRBJ1-1 | TRBV7-9 | . | TGTGCCAGCAGCACCAACGTTGAAGCTTTCTTT | CASSTNVEAFF
. | TRBJ1-4 | TRBV15 | . | TGTGCCACCAGCAGAGATTGGGAAAAACTGTTTTTT | CATSRDWEKLFF
. | TRBJ2-6 | TRBV29-1 | . | TGCAGCGTTGAGTTGGACACTGGGGCCAACGTCCTGACTTTC | CSVELDTGANVLTF
. | TRBJ2-1 | TRBV5-6 | TRBD2 | TGTGCCAGCCTACCGGGACTAGCGGCAGGGGCTTGGGAGCAGTTCTTC | CASLPGLAAGAWEQFF
once | TRBJ2-7 | TRBV10-3 | TRBD1 | TGTGCCATCAGCAACGGACAGGGCATCTACGAGCAGTACTTC | CAISNGQGIYEQYF
. | TRBJ1-1 | TRBV6-5 | . | TGTGCCAGCAGTAGGACAGTTAACACTGAAGCTTTCTTT | CASSRTVNTEAFF
. | TRBJ2-2 | TRBV13 | . | TGTGCCAGCAGCTACCCCACAGGGAACACCGGGGAGCTGTTTTTT | CASSYPTGNTGELFF
once | TRBJ1-5 | TRBV6-1 | TRBD1 | TGTGCCGGAGGGACAGGGAAGCAGCCCCAGCATTTT | CAGGTGKQPQHF
. | TRBJ2-1 | TRBV7-9 | TRBD2 | TGTGCCAGCAGCTACCGGACTAGCGGGAGCAATGAGCAGTTCTTC | CASSYRTSGSNEQFF
. | TRBJ1-3 | TRBV7-6 | . | TGTGCCAGCAGCTTAGGTAGTGGGGGCTCTGGAAACACCATATATTTT | CASSLGSGGSGNTIYF
. | TRBJ1-1 | TRBV28 | . | TGTGCCAGCACTTTCGGGGGGGTCACTGAAGCTTTCTTT | CASTFGGVTEAFF
. | TRBJ2-1 | TRBV30 | . | TGTGCCTGGAGTGTTATGAGCTACTCCTACAATGAGCAGTTCTTC | CAWSVMSYSYNEQFF
. | TRBJ2-1 | TRBV27 | TRBD2 | TGTGCCAGCAGTTTAGATCTAGCGGGATTTGTCGATGAGCAGTTCTTC | CASSLDLAGFVDEQFF
. | TRBJ2-1 | TRBV21-1 | . | TGTGCCAGCAGCAAAGGAGTGATAGGAAGGGTTGCGGGTGAGCAGTTCTTC | CASSKGVIGRVAGEQFF
. | TRBJ1-2 | TRBV27 | . | TGTGCCAGCAGGGCGACGGGGGGCTGGTATGGCTACACCTTC | CASRATGGWYGYTF
. | TRBJ1-2 | TRBV5-6 | TRBD1 | TGTGCCAGCAGCTTGGGACAGGGACTAAGCTATGGCTACACCTTC | CASSLGQGLSYGYTF
. | TRBJ1-2 | TRBV6-6 | . | TGTGCCGTGAGACGGGGGGCACGCGGCTACACCTTC | CAVRRGARGYTF
once | TRBJ2-1 | TRBV6-5 | . | TGTGCCAGCAGTTACCGCGGGATAGATGAGCAGTTCTTC | CASSYRGIDEQFF
. | TRBJ2-7 | TRBV29-1 | TRBD2 | TGCAGCGTTGGACTAGCGGGGTTCTACGAGCAGTACTTC | CSVGLAGFYEQYF
. | TRBJ1-1 | TRBV10-1 | . | TGCGCCAGCAGTGAGTCTGGGGAGAACACTGAAGCTTTCTTT | CASSESGENTEAFF
. | TRBJ2-1 | TRBV28 | . | TGTGCCAGCAGTTTAAACGCCTGGGATGAGCAGTTCTTC | CASSLNAWDEQFF
. | TRBJ1-1 | TRBV9 | TRBD1 | TGTGCCAGCAGCACCCACAGGGGCACTGAAGCTTTCTTT | CASSTHRGTEAFF
. | TRBJ2-7 | TRBV5-1 | . | TGCGCCAGCAGCGTAAATACAGGGACCGCATACGAGCAGTACTTC | CASSVNTGTAYEQYF
. | TRBJ1-3 | TRBV7-2 | . | TGTGCCAGCAGCTCAGGACAGAGCGCCTCTGGAAACACCATATATTTT | CASSSGQSASGNTIYF